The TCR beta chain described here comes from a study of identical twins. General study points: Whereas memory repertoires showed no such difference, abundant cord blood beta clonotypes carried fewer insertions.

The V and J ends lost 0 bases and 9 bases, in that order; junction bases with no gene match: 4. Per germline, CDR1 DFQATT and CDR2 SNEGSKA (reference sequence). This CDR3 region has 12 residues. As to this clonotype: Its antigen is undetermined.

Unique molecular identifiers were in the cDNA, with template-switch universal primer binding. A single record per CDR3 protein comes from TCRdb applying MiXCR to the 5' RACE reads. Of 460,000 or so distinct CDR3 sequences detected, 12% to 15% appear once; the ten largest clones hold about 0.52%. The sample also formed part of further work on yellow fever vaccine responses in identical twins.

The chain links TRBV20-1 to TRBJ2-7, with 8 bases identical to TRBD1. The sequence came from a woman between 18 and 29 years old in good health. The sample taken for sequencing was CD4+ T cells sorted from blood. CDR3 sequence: CSAREPGGMQYF. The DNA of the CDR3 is TGCAGTGCTAGAGAACCAGGGGGCATGCAGTACTTC.